These 29 T cell receptor beta chains came from one sample sequenced in a study of T cells in Graves' hyperthyroidism and ophthalmopathy. The CDR3 regions of TCR beta were amplified from RNA transcripts. Initially, a first-round RT-PCR of the TCR CDR3 employed the HTBI primer set. TCRdb independently ran MiXCR on the multiplex PCR reads; one entry per CDR3 protein. This sample has roughly 250,000 distinct CDR3 sequences, with approximately 21% found just once. Sequences were obtained from blood. The receptors come from a young man with Graves' ophthalmopathy.

The rearrangement uses TRBV27 and TRBJ2-7; D is unresolved. With 6 bases removed from V and 2 bases from J, the gap between germline ends came to 8 bases. CDR3 length equals 12 residues. Germline V CDR1 and CDR2: MNHEY, SMNVEV (reference sequence). As DNA, the CDR3 is TGTGCCAGCAGCTTAGTCACCTACGAGCAGTACTTC. Amino acids: CASSLVTYEQYF.

The chain links TRBV7-6 to TRBJ2-1; no reliable D call. V was trimmed by 4 bases and J by 0 bases, leaving 10 bases between them. From germline, CDR1 is SGHVS and CDR2 FNYEAQ. This CDR3 region has 15 residues. The CDR3 DNA sequence: TGTGCCAGCAGCTCCCGACACGACTCCTACAATGAGCAGTTCTTC. Translated: CASSSRHDSYNEQFF.

The chain links TRBV28 to TRBJ1-2; weak D call: TRBD1 (5 bases). Germline assignment: CDR1 MDHEN and CDR2 SYDVKM. The germline V and J ends were trimmed by 5 bases and 3 bases, with 19 bases remaining between them. The CDR3 totals 16 residues. The CDR3 nucleotides read TGTGCCAGCAGTCCAAGTACAGGTCGAGGATACTATGGCTACACCTTC. Its protein is CASSPSTGRGYYGYTF.

This clonotype occurred many times. This chain connects TRBV28 to TRBJ2-7; 10 nucleotides match TRBD2. Losses at the gene ends were 6 bases for V and 4 bases for J; bases not matched to a gene: 0. The germline V gene encodes CDR1 MDHEN and CDR2 SYDVKM. The length of the CDR3 is 12 residues. CDR3 loop: CASRLAGYEQYF. CDR3 coding DNA: TGTGCCAGCAGACTAGCGGGATACGAGCAGTACTTC.

The rearrangement links TRBV27 to TRBJ2-3, with 7 bases identical to TRBD1. J gave up 6 bases and V 2 bases, and 8 bases lay outside the gene matches. This CDR3 spans 15 amino acids. Per the germline V gene, CDR1 is MNHEY and CDR2 is SMNVEV (reference sequence). CDR3: CASSLKGARVDTQYF. In nucleotides, the CDR3 is TGTGCCAGCAGTTTAAAGGGGGCGAGAGTGGATACGCAGTATTTT.

This clonotype was seen a few times. The chain uses TRBV11-1 and TRBJ2-5; D unresolved. V lost 5 bases and J lost 4, with 14 bases in between. The CDR3 length is 14 residues. Per germline, CDR1 SGHAT and CDR2 FQDESV (reference sequence). The CDR3 DNA reads as TGTGCCAGCAGCAGACACAACGGTCCAGAGACCCAGTACTTC. This sequence encodes CASSRHNGPETQYF.

This clonotype showed up many times. This chain connects TRBV28 to TRBJ2-7, with D unresolved. The CDR3 loop spans 15 amino acids. V lost 5 bases and J 0 bases, leaving 14 bases between the germline ends. The germline CDR1 and CDR2 sequences are MDHEN and SYDVKM. In DNA form, the CDR3 reads TGTGCCAGCAGTGCAAGAAAAGTCGCCTCCTACGAGCAGTACTTC. Translated: CASSARKVASYEQYF. The entire variable domain, with the rest obtained from reference TRBV28 and TRBJ2-7, is as follows: DVKVTQSSRYLVKRTGEKVFLECVQDMDHENMFWYRQDPGLGLRLIYFSYDVKMKEKGDIPEGYSVSREKKERFSLILESASTNQTSMYLCASSARKVASYEQYFGPGTRLTVT.

V usage is TRBV7-8 and J usage is TRBJ2-5; weak D call: TRBD2 (5 bases). The germline V and J ends were trimmed by 7 bases and 4 bases, with 16 bases remaining between them. Germline V lookup: CDR1 SGHVS, CDR2 FQNEAQ. The CDR3 covers 14 residues. The CDR3 DNA reads TGTGCCAGCATGCGGGCCCCCTCGGGAGAGACCCAGTACTTC. It translates to CASMRAPSGETQYF.

The V call is TRBV14, the J call TRBJ1-1; the D is unclear. This CDR3 spans 14 amino acids. Germline assignment: CDR1 SGHDN and CDR2 FVKESK. V dropped 0 bases and J dropped 5 bases, with 10 bases sitting between them. The CDR3 coding sequence is TGTGCCAGCAGCCAAGATATGGGTGGGACTGAAGCTTTCTTT. As protein: CASSQDMGGTEAFF.

Only a few counts were recorded for this clonotype. The genes are TRBV7-9 and TRBJ1-1, with a possible D match to TRBD1 (6 bases). V gave up 1 base and J gave up 8 bases, with 11 bases separating them. In germline, CDR1 is SEHNR, CDR2 FQNEAQ (reference sequence). This CDR3 spans 13 amino acids. CDR3 nucleotide sequence: TGTGCCAGCAGCTTAGGGGGGGCGCGGGAAGCTTTCTTT. It is translated as CASSLGGAREAFF.

About this clonotype itself: This may come from a read error, since a much larger clone is one base off. The rearrangement links TRBV28 to TRBJ2-1, with D perhaps matching TRBD1 (7 bases). The CDR3 totals 15 residues. CDR1 and CDR2 (germline): MDHEN, SYDVKM. Trimming took off 2 bases at V and 9 bases at J, with 17 bases between the two ends. CDR3 in amino acids: CASSLLKGGDSEQFF. The CDR3 DNA follows: TGTGCCAGCAGTTTACTGAAGGGCGGGGACAGTGAGCAGTTCTTC.

This chain links TRBV6-1 with TRBJ2-1; TRBD2 matches at 12 bases. The CDR3 spans 14 residues. Trimming removed 4 bases from V and 8 bases from J; junction bases left unmatched: 3. In germline, CDR1 is MNHNS, CDR2 SASEGT. The CDR3 sequence: CASSGLAGVDEQFF. The CDR3 coding sequence is TGTGCCAGCAGTGGACTAGCGGGAGTAGATGAGCAGTTCTTC.

There are a few counts of this clonotype. In DNA form, the CDR3 reads TGCGCCAGCAGCAATGATGCCGGGACAAATGGCTACACCTTC. It specifies CASSNDAGTNGYTF. This chain connects TRBV5-1 to TRBJ1-2, with D tentatively TRBD1 (6 bases). The germline V gene encodes CDR1 SGHRS and CDR2 YFSETQ. This CDR3 region has 14 residues. Trimming took off 4 bases at V and 6 bases at J, with 16 bases between the two ends.

The chain recombines TRBV12-3 or TRBV12-4 with TRBJ2-3; 8 positions agree with TRBD2. The CDR3 is 17 residues long. V lost 5 bases, J lost 4 bases, and 14 bases stayed unmatched. The CDR3 protein is CASSIPPRGLVADTQYF. DNA of the CDR3: TGTGCCAGCAGTATCCCTCCGCGGGGACTAGTGGCAGATACGCAGTATTTT.

This clonotype came up many times. This rearrangement joins TRBV5-6 to TRBJ2-7, with 9 bases matching TRBD1. Germline trimming cut 3 bases from V and 5 bases from J; bases unmatched to any gene: 12. The CDR3 is 16 residues long. Germline lookup yields CDR1 SGHDT and CDR2 YYEEEE. Here the CDR3 reads CASSSLLGQGINEQYF. CDR3 nucleotides: TGTGCCAGCAGCTCATTGCTGGGACAGGGTATCAACGAGCAGTACTTC.

The sample holds many counts of this clonotype. The chain carries TRBV5-4 and TRBJ2-1; the D gene is possibly TRBD2 (6 bases). This CDR3 comprises 14 residues. V lost 0 bases and J lost 5, with 9 bases in between. Looked up from germline, CDR1 is SGHNT and CDR2 is YYREEE (reference sequence). Written as DNA, the CDR3 is TGTGCCAGCAGCTTGGGAGGCGGGGACAATGAGCAGTTCTTC. Translating gives CASSLGGGDNEQFF.

The chain couples TRBV6-1 to TRBJ1-2; weak D call: TRBD1 (6 bases). Deletions cut 5 bases from V and 6 bases from J, with 22 bases between. The CDR3 is 16 residues long. CDR1 is MNHNS, CDR2 SASEGT, per germline. The CDR3 loop reads CASSRGGDGLRHGYTF. DNA of the CDR3: TGTGCCAGCAGTCGAGGGGGGGACGGATTGCGCCATGGCTACACCTTC.

This clonotype has a count of ten or more. The chain employs TRBV12-3 or TRBV12-4 and TRBJ1-2, with D tentatively TRBD1 (5 bases). Deletions cut 3 bases from V and 8 bases from J, with 10 bases between. The CDR3 loop spans 12 amino acids. For the CDR3, the DNA is TGTGCCAGCAGTTTCAGAGGGGAAGGCTACACCTTC. Residues: CASSFRGEGYTF.

The chain couples TRBV28 to TRBJ2-3; 9 bases are a match to TRBD2. This CDR3 is built from 15 residues. Germline loops: CDR1 MDHEN, CDR2 SYDVKM. The junction had 7 bases not matched to a gene; V was cut back by 4 bases and J by 5 bases. The CDR3 spells CASSSPSGAKDTQYF. CDR3 DNA: TGTGCCAGCAGTTCGCCTAGCGGGGCTAAAGATACGCAGTATTTT.

In this sample, this clonotype turned up a few times. A junction end diverges from the germline sequence, so it may reflect a read error. This rearrangement joins TRBV13 to TRBJ2-7, with 10 bases that match TRBD2. Germline CDR1 PRHDT, CDR2 FYEKMQ (reference sequence). The CDR3 totals 16 residues. The DNA of the CDR3 is TGCGCCAGCAGCTTAGGACTAGCGGTGAGCTCCTACGAGCAGTACTTC. Encoded protein: CASSLGLAVSSYEQYF.

The gene calls are TRBV28 and TRBJ1-3; D call uncertain. Between the trimmed V and J ends, which lost 7 bases and 8 bases, there was a span of 18 bases. The CDR3 has 14 amino acids. Germline assignment: CDR1 MDHEN and CDR2 SYDVKM. The CDR3 DNA sequence: TGTGCCAGCACCGCCCCCGGCGGTGGCTACACCATATATTTT. Its protein is CASTAPGGGYTIYF.

This rearrangement joins TRBV20-1 to TRBJ2-5; TRBD2 agrees at 12 bases. Germline V lookup: CDR1 DFQATT, CDR2 SNEGSKA (reference sequence). V lost 7 bases, J lost 14 bases, and 11 bases stayed unmatched. The CDR3 has 12 amino acids. CDR3 in amino acids: CSVLPTSGSLYF. As DNA, the CDR3 is TGCAGTGTTCTTCCGACTAGCGGGAGCCTATACTTC.

This sequence joins TRBV12-3 or TRBV12-4 and TRBJ1-5; 9 nucleotides line up with TRBD1. The CDR3 is made up of 13 amino acids. The J segment lost 5 bases and the V segment lost 6 bases, leaving 2 bases of the junction unmatched. CDR3 sequence: CASRRTGDQPQHF. The CDR3 coding sequence is TGTGCCAGCAGGCGGACAGGGGATCAGCCCCAGCATTTT.

The rearrangement joins TRBV19 to TRBJ2-5, with D possibly matching TRBD2 (7 bases). Trimming took off 1 base at V and 4 bases at J, with 10 bases between the two ends. Germline assignment: CDR1 LNHDA and CDR2 SQIVND (reference sequence). This CDR3 spans 14 amino acids. CDR3 sequence (DNA): TGTGCCAGTAGTATAGGAGGGGGGGGAGAGACCCAGTACTTC. This sequence encodes CASSIGGGGETQYF.

This clonotype was picked up many times. The V gene is TRBV3-1, the J gene TRBJ2-7; 7 nucleotides align to TRBD2. Trimming at V came to 3 bases and at J to 0 bases, leaving 2 bases not matched to a gene. Germline CDR1 reads LGHDT; CDR2 reads YNNKEL (reference sequence). The CDR3 contains 14 residues. The CDR3 reads CASSHREVSYEQYF. In DNA, the CDR3 is TGTGCCAGCAGCCACCGGGAGGTCTCCTACGAGCAGTACTTC.

In this sample, this clonotype turned up many times. The chain recombines TRBV18 with TRBJ1-1, with 11 bases fitting TRBD1. The CDR3 loop spans 14 amino acids. Unmatched junction bases numbered 0, after V lost 5 bases and J lost 1 base. Germline V CDR1 and CDR2: KGHSH, LQKENI. CDR3 sequence reads: CASSGQGANTEAFF. CDR3 nucleotides: TGTGCCAGCTCAGGACAGGGGGCGAACACTGAAGCTTTCTTT.

Of note for this clonotype: A much larger clone sits a single nucleotide away, making a read error possible. The chain is built from TRBV6-1 and TRBJ2-1; D is possibly TRBD2 (6 bases). The ends were cut back, 8 bases at V and 7 bases at J, with 12 bases in the middle. CDR1 MNHNS and CDR2 SASEGT come from the germline V gene. The CDR3 spans 12 residues. CDR3 amino acids: CASGGIGNEQFF. CDR3 bases: TGTGCCAGCGGAGGGATCGGGAATGAGCAGTTCTTC.

The J gene is TRBJ2-3, the V gene TRBV24-1; TRBD2 matches 7 bases. Germline trimming cut 3 bases from V and 4 bases from J; bases unmatched to any gene: 6. The CDR3 is made up of 15 amino acids. CDR1 and CDR2 from the germline V gene are KGHDR and SFDVKD. The CDR3 sequence: CATSDRGSAADTQYF. The CDR3 nucleotides read TGTGCCACCAGTGATCGCGGGAGTGCTGCAGATACGCAGTATTTT.

The table lists this clonotype with many counts. The chain joins TRBV11-2 to TRBJ2-7, with D tentatively TRBD1 (5 bases). Germline V CDR1 and CDR2: SGHAT, FQNNGV. The CDR3 consists of 13 residues. V lost 3 bases to trimming and J lost 3 bases, with 9 bases between them. CDR3 sequence reads: CASSLGQHYEQYF. In DNA, the CDR3 is TGTGCCAGCAGCTTGGGGCAGCACTACGAGCAGTACTTC.